What follows describes a single T cell receptor (beta chain). The data originate from a study of shared clonotypes between healthy human individuals. Repertoires were generated with immunoSEQ multiplex PCR, while TCRdb's copy carries only in-frame clones and drops some. The repertoire holds some 95,000 clones, with approximately 70% as singletons. V lost 4 bases and J lost 6, with 7 bases in between. CDR1 and CDR2 (germline): SQVTM, ANQGSEA. There are 11 residues in the CDR3. The chain is built from TRBV29-1 and TRBJ2-1; D perhaps matches TRBD2 (5 bases). Specimen: memory CD8+ T cells sorted from blood. The subset was: CD45RO+ cells pooled with CCR7-negative TemRA cells. This clonotype was obtained from a man in his thirties or forties in good health. The CDR3 is CSVAGINEQFF. The DNA of the CDR3 is TGCAGCGTTGCCGGGATCAATGAGCAGTTCTTC.